The subject of this entry is one T cell receptor beta chain. Via MiXCR, TCRdb re-called the PCR reads, giving one row per CDR3 protein. The sample includes some 84,000 distinct CDR3 sequences, around 50% of them seen just once. V was trimmed by 7 bases and J by 4 bases, leaving 17 bases between them. Germline CDR1 and CDR2: SGHVS and FNYEAQ. The length of the CDR3 is 15 residues. The data originate from a study of CDR3 diversity in severe acne. The sample consisted of blood. This chain links TRBV7-6 with TRBJ1-5, with D unclear. This TCR came from a male donor in good health, without acne. This CDR3 is CASNQYRLGNQPQHF. DNA for the CDR3: TGTGCCAGCAACCAATACCGGCTGGGGAATCAGCCCCAGCATTTT.